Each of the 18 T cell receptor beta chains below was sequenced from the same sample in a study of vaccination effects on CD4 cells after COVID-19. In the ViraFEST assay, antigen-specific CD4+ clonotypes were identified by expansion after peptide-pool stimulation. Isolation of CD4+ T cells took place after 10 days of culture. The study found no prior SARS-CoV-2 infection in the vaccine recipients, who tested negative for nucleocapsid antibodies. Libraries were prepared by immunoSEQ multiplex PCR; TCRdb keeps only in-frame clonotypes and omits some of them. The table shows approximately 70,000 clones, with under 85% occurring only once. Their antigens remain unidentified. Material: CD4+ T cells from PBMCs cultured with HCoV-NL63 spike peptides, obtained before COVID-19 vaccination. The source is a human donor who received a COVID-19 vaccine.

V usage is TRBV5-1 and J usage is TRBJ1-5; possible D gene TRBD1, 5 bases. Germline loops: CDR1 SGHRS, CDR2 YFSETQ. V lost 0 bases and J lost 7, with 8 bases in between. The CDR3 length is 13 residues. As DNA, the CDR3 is TGCGCCAGCAGCTTGGTAGGGGAACAGCCCCAGCATTTT. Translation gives CASSLVGEQPQHF. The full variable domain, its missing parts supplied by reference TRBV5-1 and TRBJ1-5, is KAGVTQTPRYLIKTRGQQVTLSCSPISGHRSVSWYQQTPGQGLQFLFEYFSETQRNKGNFPGRFSGRQFSNSRSEMNVSTLELGDSALYLCASSLVGEQPQHFGDGTRLSIL.

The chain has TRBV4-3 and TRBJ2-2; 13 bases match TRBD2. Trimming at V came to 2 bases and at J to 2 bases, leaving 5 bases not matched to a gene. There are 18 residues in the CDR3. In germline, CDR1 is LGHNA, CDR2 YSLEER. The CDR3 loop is CASSQKLAGGLNTGELFF. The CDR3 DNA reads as TGCGCCAGCAGCCAAAAACTAGCGGGGGGGCTCAACACCGGGGAGCTGTTTTTT.

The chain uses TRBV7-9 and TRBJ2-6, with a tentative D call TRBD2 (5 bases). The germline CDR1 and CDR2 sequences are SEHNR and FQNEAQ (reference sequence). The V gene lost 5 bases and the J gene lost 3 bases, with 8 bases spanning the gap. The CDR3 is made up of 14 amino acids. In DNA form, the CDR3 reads TGTGCCAGCAGCCGGGGTGGTGGGGCCAACGTCCTGACTTTC. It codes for CASSRGGGANVLTF. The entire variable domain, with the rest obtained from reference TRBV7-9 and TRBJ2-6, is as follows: DTGVSQNPRHKITKRGQNVTFRCDPISEHNRLYWYRQTLGQGPEFLTYFQNEAQLEKSRLLSDRFSAERPKGSFSTLEIQRTEQGDSAMYLCASSRGGGANVLTFGAGSRLTVL.

This chain's CDR3 is CASSTPSGGSSYNEQFF. CDR3 nucleotides: TGCGCCAGCAGCACTCCCTCGGGGGGGAGCTCCTACAATGAGCAGTTCTTC. J is TRBJ2-1 and V is TRBV5-1, with 8 nucleotides matching TRBD2. Germline values: CDR1 SGHRS, CDR2 YFSETQ. The CDR3 is 17 amino acids. V lost 4 bases to trimming and J lost 0 bases; unmatched junction nucleotides: 9.

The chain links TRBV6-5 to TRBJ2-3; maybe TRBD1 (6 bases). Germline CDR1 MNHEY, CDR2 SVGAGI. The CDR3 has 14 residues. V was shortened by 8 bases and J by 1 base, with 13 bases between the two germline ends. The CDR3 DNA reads TGTGCCAGCGAGCTTAGACAGGGCACAGATACGCAGTATTTT. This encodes CASELRQGTDTQYF.

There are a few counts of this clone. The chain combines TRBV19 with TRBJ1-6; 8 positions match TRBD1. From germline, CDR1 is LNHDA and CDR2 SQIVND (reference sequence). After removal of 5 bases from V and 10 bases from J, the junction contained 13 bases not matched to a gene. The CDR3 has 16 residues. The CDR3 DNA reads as TGTGCCAGTAGTCGACCCGGACAGGGAATAGGATCACCCCTCCACTTT. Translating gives CASSRPGQGIGSPLHF.

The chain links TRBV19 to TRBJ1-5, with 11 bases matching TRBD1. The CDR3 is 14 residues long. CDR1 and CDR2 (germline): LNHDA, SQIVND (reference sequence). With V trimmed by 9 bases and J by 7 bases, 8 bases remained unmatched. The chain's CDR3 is CASRGQGGGQPQHF. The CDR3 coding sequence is TGTGCCAGCAGGGGACAGGGGGGGGGACAGCCCCAGCATTTT.

The CDR3 DNA reads TGCAGTGCTAGTTCGCAGTTTGGTACCTACGAGCAGTACGTC. It codes for CSASSQFGTYEQYV. The chain combines TRBV20-1 with TRBJ2-7, with D uncertain. Trimming removed 3 bases at V and 2 bases at J, with 14 bases between. This CDR3 contains 14 residues. Germline loops: CDR1 DFQATT, CDR2 SNEGSKA (reference sequence).

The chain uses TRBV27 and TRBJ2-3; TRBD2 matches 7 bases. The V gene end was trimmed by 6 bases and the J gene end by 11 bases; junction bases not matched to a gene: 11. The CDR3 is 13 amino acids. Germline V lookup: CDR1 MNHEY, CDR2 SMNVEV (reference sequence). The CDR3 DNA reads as TGTGCCAGCAGGGTTATGGCGGGGGAAAGGCAGTATTTT. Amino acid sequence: CASRVMAGERQYF.

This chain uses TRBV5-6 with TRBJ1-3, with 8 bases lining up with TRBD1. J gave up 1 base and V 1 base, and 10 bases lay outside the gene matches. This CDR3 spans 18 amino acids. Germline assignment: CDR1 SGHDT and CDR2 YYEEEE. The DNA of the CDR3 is TGTGCCAGCAGCTTGACAGGGGGGAAGATCAGATCTGGAAACACCATATATTTT. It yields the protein CASSLTGGKIRSGNTIYF.

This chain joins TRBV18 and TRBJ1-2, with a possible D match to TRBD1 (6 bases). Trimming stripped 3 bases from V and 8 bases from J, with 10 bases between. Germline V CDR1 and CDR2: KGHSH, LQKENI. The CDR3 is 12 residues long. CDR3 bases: TGTGCCAGCTCACCGACAGGTAACGGCTACACCTTC. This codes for CASSPTGNGYTF.

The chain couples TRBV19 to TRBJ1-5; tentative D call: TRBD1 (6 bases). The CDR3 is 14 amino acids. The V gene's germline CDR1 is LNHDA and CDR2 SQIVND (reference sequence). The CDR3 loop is CASHNEAGDQPQHF. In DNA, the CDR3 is TGTGCTTCACATAATGAGGCAGGGGACCAGCCCCAGCATTTT.

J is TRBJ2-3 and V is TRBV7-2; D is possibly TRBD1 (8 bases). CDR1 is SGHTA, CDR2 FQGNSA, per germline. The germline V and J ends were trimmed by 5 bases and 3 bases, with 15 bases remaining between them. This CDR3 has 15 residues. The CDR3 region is CASSPGQGGTDTQYF. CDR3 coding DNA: TGTGCCAGCAGCCCCGGACAGGGAGGGACAGATACGCAGTATTTT.

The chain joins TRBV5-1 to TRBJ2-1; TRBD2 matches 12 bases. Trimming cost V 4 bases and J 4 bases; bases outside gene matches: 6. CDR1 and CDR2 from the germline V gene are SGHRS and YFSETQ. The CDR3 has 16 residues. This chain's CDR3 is CASSKGLAGTYNEQFF. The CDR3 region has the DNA TGCGCCAGCAGCAAAGGACTAGCGGGGACTTACAATGAGCAGTTCTTC.

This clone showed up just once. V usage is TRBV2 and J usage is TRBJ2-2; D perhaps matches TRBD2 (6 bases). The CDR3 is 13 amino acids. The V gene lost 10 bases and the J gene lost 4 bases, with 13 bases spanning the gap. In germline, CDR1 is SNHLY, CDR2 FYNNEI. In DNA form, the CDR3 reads TGTGCCACCAAGACTAGTACCACCGGGGAGCTGTTTTTT. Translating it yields CATKTSTTGELFF.

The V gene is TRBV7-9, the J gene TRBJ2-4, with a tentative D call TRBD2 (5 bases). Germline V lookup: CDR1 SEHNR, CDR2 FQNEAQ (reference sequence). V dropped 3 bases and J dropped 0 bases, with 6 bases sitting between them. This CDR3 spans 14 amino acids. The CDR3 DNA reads TGTGCCAGCAGCTTCGGGGTAGCCAAAAACATTCAGTACTTC. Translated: CASSFGVAKNIQYF.

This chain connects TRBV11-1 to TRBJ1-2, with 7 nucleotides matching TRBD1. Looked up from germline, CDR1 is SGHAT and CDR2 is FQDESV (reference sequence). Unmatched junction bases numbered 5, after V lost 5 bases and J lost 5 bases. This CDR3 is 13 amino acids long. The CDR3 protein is CASSHDRDYGYTF. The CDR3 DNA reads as TGTGCCAGCAGCCACGACAGGGATTATGGCTACACCTTC.

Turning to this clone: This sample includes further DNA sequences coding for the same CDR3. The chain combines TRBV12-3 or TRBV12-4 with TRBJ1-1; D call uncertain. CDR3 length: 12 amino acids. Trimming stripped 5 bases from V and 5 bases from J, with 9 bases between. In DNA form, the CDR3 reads TGTGCCAGCAGTAAGGGAGGGACTGAAGCTTTCTTT. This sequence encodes CASSKGGTEAFF.